The clone carrying this T cell receptor beta chain has a single count. Its antigen remains unknown. Distinct nucleotide sequences in the sample also encode this CDR3. The sample comes from a study of cytomegalovirus exposure and HLA in healthy donors. The donors were healthy bone marrow donors. General observations from the study: In a later analysis, TCR beta V- and J-gene trimming was associated with a missense DCLRE1C variant. Earlier findings revealed that most TCR beta V segments proved productive either about 87% or about 30% of the time.

The PCR had 60 Vbeta and 13 Jbeta primers. Using immunoSEQ multiplex PCR, the repertoire was profiled, and TCRdb retains in-frame clones only, with some absent. The table lists 150,000 to 200,000 clones, roughly 85% of them singletons, with 2% to 2.5% in the top ten. Trimming pared 4 bases from V and 4 bases from J, leaving 11 bases between. Germline V gives CDR1 MGHDK, CDR2 SYGVNS. This CDR3 is 13 amino acids long. Source material: PBMCs. The chain uses TRBV25-1 and TRBJ2-7; TRBD1 might be the D (7 bases). The sequence came from a man between 40 and 49 years old in good health and CMV-seronegative. The CDR3 loop reads CASSGAGGYEQYF. CDR3 DNA: TGTGCCAGCAGTGGGGCAGGGGGGTACGAGCAGTACTTC.